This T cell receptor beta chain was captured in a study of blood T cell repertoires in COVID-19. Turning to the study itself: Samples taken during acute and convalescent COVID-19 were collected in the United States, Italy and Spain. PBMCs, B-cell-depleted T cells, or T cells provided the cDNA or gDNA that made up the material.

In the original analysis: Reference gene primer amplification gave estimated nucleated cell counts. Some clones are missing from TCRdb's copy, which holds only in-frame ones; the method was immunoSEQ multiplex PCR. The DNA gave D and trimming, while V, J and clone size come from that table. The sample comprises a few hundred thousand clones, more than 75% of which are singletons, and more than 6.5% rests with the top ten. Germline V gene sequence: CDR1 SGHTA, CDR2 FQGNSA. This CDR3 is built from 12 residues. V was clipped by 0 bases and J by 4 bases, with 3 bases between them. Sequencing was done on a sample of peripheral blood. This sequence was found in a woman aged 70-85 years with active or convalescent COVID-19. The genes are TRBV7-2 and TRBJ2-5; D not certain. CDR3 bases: TGTGCCAGCAGCTTAGCGCGAGAGACCCAGTACTTC. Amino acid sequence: CASSLARETQYF.